The 8 T cell receptor beta chains listed next were all sequenced from one sample in a study of blood T cell repertoires in COVID-19. The repertoire was sequenced with immunoSEQ multiplex PCR; TCRdb's copy has only in-frame clones and lacks some. Altogether 450,000 or so clones are present, roughly 89% being singletons, with the ten largest covering about 0.91%. The sample was peripheral blood. All receptors derive from a man between 18 and 35 years old with COVID-19, enrolled during active disease.

V usage is TRBV7-9 and J usage is TRBJ2-5; TRBD1 matches 12 bases. Germline V gene lookup returns CDR1 SEHNR and CDR2 FQNEAQ (reference sequence). The CDR3 is made up of 16 amino acids. J lost 5 bases, V lost 5 bases, and 9 bases had no gene match. The CDR3 region is CASSIEGQGARETQYF. The CDR3, as DNA: TGTGCCAGCAGCATAGAGGGACAGGGGGCGCGGGAGACCCAGTACTTC. Full variable domain (outside the CDR3, taken from reference TRBV7-9 and TRBJ2-5): DTGVSQNPRHKITKRGQNVTFRCDPISEHNRLYWYRQTLGQGPEFLTYFQNEAQLEKSRLLSDRFSAERPKGSFSTLEIQRTEQGDSAMYLCASSIEGQGARETQYFGPGTRLLVL.

This chain uses TRBV3-1 (or the pseudogene TRBV3-2) with TRBJ2-5, with TRBD2 as a possible D gene (5 bases). Trimming stripped 3 bases from V and 1 base from J, with 9 bases between. This CDR3 spans 14 amino acids. The germline V gene encodes CDR1 LGHDT and CDR2 YNNKEL (reference sequence). This CDR3 reads CASSHAGRQETQYF. The CDR3 nucleotides are TGTGCCAGCAGCCATGCGGGCCGCCAAGAGACCCAGTACTTC.

The chain links TRBV5-1 to TRBJ2-1; TRBD2 agrees at 11 bases. This CDR3 has 16 residues. The germline V gene encodes CDR1 SGHRS and CDR2 YFSETQ. The V segment lost 4 bases and the J segment 8 bases; nucleotides outside the gene matches: 11. The CDR3 reads CASSPDPSGRTDEQFF. CDR3 coding DNA: TGCGCCAGCAGCCCGGACCCTAGCGGGAGGACGGATGAGCAGTTCTTC.

V is TRBV5-1 and J is TRBJ2-7; tentatively, D is TRBD1 (6 bases). Deletions cut 5 bases from V and 3 bases from J, with 15 bases between. Germline V gene lookup returns CDR1 SGHRS and CDR2 YFSETQ. This CDR3 has 14 amino acids. The CDR3 sequence: CASRRAAGVYEQYF. CDR3 coding DNA: TGCGCCAGCAGAAGAGCGGCAGGGGTCTACGAGCAGTACTTC.

The rearrangement joins TRBV10-1 to TRBJ2-3; perhaps TRBD1 as D (6 bases). This CDR3 has 14 amino acids. The V gene's germline CDR1 is WNHNN and CDR2 SYGVQD (reference sequence). V lost 4 bases, J lost 2 bases, and 10 bases lay in between. CDR3 amino acids: CASSGWDNTDTQYF. The CDR3 DNA sequence: TGCGCCAGCAGTGGGTGGGACAACACAGATACGCAGTATTTT.

This chain links TRBV6-4 with TRBJ2-1; 8 positions match TRBD2. Germline V gene lookup returns CDR1 MRHNA and CDR2 SNTAGT. The J segment lost 0 bases and the V segment lost 7 bases, leaving 5 bases of the junction unmatched. CDR3 length: 15 residues. CDR3 sequence: CASTRGGSSYNEQFF. The DNA for the CDR3 is TGTGCCAGCACTCGGGGGGGGAGCTCCTACAATGAGCAGTTCTTC.

The gene calls are TRBV6-5 and TRBJ2-7; 7 positions agree with TRBD1. From germline, CDR1 is MNHEY and CDR2 SVGAGI. With V trimmed by 2 bases and J by 6 bases, 4 bases remained unmatched. CDR3 size: 13 residues. CDR3 sequence (DNA): TGTGCCAGCAGTTACAGGGGGCAGGGCGAGCAGTACTTC. Translated, it gives CASSYRGQGEQYF.

V gene TRBV6-4 combines with J gene TRBJ1-2, with D perhaps matching TRBD1 (6 bases). Deletions cut 4 bases from V and 6 bases from J, with 12 bases between. The CDR3 has 13 amino acids. Germline V gives CDR1 MRHNA, CDR2 SNTAGT. The CDR3 DNA sequence: TGTGCCAGCAGTGGTCAGACAGGAGATGGCTACACCTTC. Encoded protein: CASSGQTGDGYTF.